A selection of T cell receptor beta chains follows, all from one sample in a study of cytomegalovirus exposure and HLA in healthy donors. Sequenced by immunoSEQ multiplex PCR; TCRdb stores in-frame clones only, minus some. The sample contains around 170,000 clones, roughly 80% of which appear only once. Sequenced input: PBMCs. The receptors originated from a woman between 18 and 29 years old in good health and CMV-seronegative. The CDR3 runs from the conserved cysteine through the conserved F or W. D genes are given only for firm matches. Rows may omit the clone size; those that give it use once, few, many or a size class.

size	V	J	D	DNA	CDR3
few	TRBV6-5	TRBJ2-7	NA	TGTGCCAGCAGTCGCCCCAGGTCCTCCTCCTACGAGCAGTACTTC	CASSRPRSSSYEQYF
NA	TRBV7-2	TRBJ2-7	TRBD1	TGTGCCAGCAGCTTCGACAGGGCCTCCTACGAGCAGTACTTC	CASSFDRASYEQYF
NA	TRBV19	TRBJ2-1	NA	TGTGCCAGTAGTGTTTTACCCGACCGGGGCTCCTACAATGAGCAGTTCTTC	CASSVLPDRGSYNEQFF
NA	TRBV27	TRBJ1-2	NA	TGTGCCAGCAGTTTGAGCCCGGAGATCTATGGCTACACCTTC	CASSLSPEIYGYTF
NA	TRBV29-1	TRBJ1-2	TRBD1	TGCAGCGTTGATAGGGCGCAGGGGGCTATTTATGGCTACACCTTC	CSVDRAQGAIYGYTF
NA	TRBV2	TRBJ1-3	NA	TGTGCCAGCAGGCCGCGAACGGCGGCTGGAAACACCATATATTTT	CASRPRTAAGNTIYF
once	TRBV28	TRBJ2-3	NA	TGTGCCAGCAGTTCAGGGGGGATGGATACGCAGTATTTT	CASSSGGMDTQYF
NA	TRBV9	TRBJ1-1	TRBD1	TGTGCCAGCAGCGTGGGACAGGGCGTCAACACTGAAGCTTTCTTT	CASSVGQGVNTEAFF
NA	TRBV5-1	TRBJ2-7	TRBD1	TGCGCCAGCAGCCCGGACCAGGGGGCGCGGGAGCAGTACTTC	CASSPDQGAREQYF
few	TRBV5-6	TRBJ2-1	NA	TGTGCCAGCAGCTTCGACAGGTGGACCTACAATGAGCAGTTCTTC	CASSFDRWTYNEQFF
NA	TRBV7-3	TRBJ2-2	NA	TGTGCCAGCAGCTTACGCGGGGACCCCTTAGGGGGGGAGCTGTTTTTT	CASSLRGDPLGGELFF
few	TRBV6-1	TRBJ1-1	NA	TGTGCCAGCAGTGAACTCAGGAACACTGAAGCTTTCTTT	CASSELRNTEAFF
NA	TRBV27	TRBJ2-3	NA	TGTGCCAGCAGTTTCTCTGTAGCGCCTAGCACAGATACGCAGTATTTT	CASSFSVAPSTDTQYF
few	TRBV5-1	TRBJ1-1	TRBD1	TGCGCCAGCAGCACGGGACAGGCGGACACTGAAGCTTTCTTT	CASSTGQADTEAFF
NA	TRBV5-4	TRBJ1-2	NA	TGTGCCAGCAGCGTTGACCCGGAGGATGGCTACACCTTC	CASSVDPEDGYTF
NA	TRBV28	TRBJ2-7	NA	TGTGCCAGCAGTTTATACTGGGAGCAGTACTTC	CASSLYWEQYF
few	TRBV5-1	TRBJ1-1	NA	TGCGCCAGCAGCTTGGACTTAAGCAGGGTGGTTGAAGCTTTCTTT	CASSLDLSRVVEAFF
NA	TRBV6-1	TRBJ1-2	NA	TGTGCCAGCAGTCGACAGTATATTAACTATGGCTACACCTTC	CASSRQYINYGYTF
NA	TRBV5-1	TRBJ1-2	NA	TGCGCCAGCAGCTTGGAGAGCCTGGATGGCTACACCTTC	CASSLESLDGYTF
once	TRBV7-9	TRBJ2-7	NA	TGTGCCAGCAGCTTAAGCGGCGACGAGCAGTACTTC	CASSLSGDEQYF
NA	TRBV14	TRBJ2-6	NA	TGTGCCAGCAGCCAAGGACAAGCTGGGGCCAACGTCCTGACTTTC	CASSQGQAGANVLTF
NA	TRBV10-3	TRBJ1-3	NA	TGTGCCATCAGGCCTCAGGGTCTTGCTGGAAACACCATATATTTT	CAIRPQGLAGNTIYF
NA	TRBV7-3	TRBJ2-5	TRBD2	TGTGCCAGCAGCTTAGGGATGATAGCGGGAAAAGAGACCCAGTACTTC	CASSLGMIAGKETQYF